The sequence of this TCR beta chain was determined in a study of spatial heterogeneity in lung cancer. Study in general: Matched bulk RNA-seq yielded a T cell transcriptional module score. Counts of TCR transcripts in tumor regions correlated strongly with that score.

The ends were cut back, 2 bases at V and 1 base at J, with 9 bases in the middle. This CDR3 is 15 amino acids long. Germline lookup yields CDR1 LNHDA and CDR2 SQIVND (reference sequence). Study-level findings and limits: Tumoral mutation counts were tracked by counts of expanded intratumoral alpha and beta TCRs. Nonsynonymous mutation counts, ubiquitous and regional, were tracked by the respective counts of ubiquitous and regional expanded TCRs.

The sample holds a few counts of this clonotype. No antigen is known for it. TCRdb ran MiXCR on the 5' RACE reads and lists one entry per CDR3 protein. This table holds roughly 4,000 distinct CDR3 sequences, roughly 10% found once. Documented time point: sample taken at primary tumor resection. Samples were donated by 72 untreated early-stage non-small cell lung cancer patients. Unsorted whole RNA samples from tumor, nontumor lung or frozen PBMC were sequenced. Sequenced here: lung tumor tissue, sampled at surgery. This TCR came from a male donor with early-stage non-small cell lung cancer. The rearrangement uses TRBV19 and TRBJ1-5; D is possibly TRBD1 (5 bases). The DNA of the CDR3 is TGTGCCAGTAGTATAACCGACAGAAGCAATCAGCCCCAGCATTTT. It codes for CASSITDRSNQPQHF.